Below are 20 T cell receptor beta chains sequenced from a single sample in a study of cytomegalovirus exposure and HLA in healthy donors. The PCR was carried out with 60 Vbeta primers and 13 Jbeta primers. Generated by immunoSEQ multiplex PCR, the TCRdb table keeps only in-frame clones and is missing some. The sample gives around 200,000 clones, 65% to 90% of which show up once; approximately 6.3% is in the top ten. Sequencing input: PBMCs. These receptor sequences come from a middle-aged man in good health and CMV-seropositive.

The gene calls are TRBV2 and TRBJ2-7; TRBD2 matches 12 bases. This CDR3 is 16 amino acids long. The germline gives CDR1 SNHLY, CDR2 FYNNEI. V was clipped by 3 bases and J by 3 bases; unmatched bases: 6. CDR3 bases: TGTGCCAGCAGTGACACTAGCGGGGGGCCTCTCTACGAGCAGTACTTC. It specifies CASSDTSGGPLYEQYF.

This clone was detected once. The genes are TRBV5-4 and TRBJ2-3, with 8 bases aligning to TRBD2. This CDR3 is built from 15 residues. The germline CDR1 and CDR2 sequences are SGHNT and YYREEE (reference sequence). V was clipped by 0 bases and J by 1 base; unmatched bases: 1. CDR3 sequence: CASSLGRGGTDTQYF. The CDR3 coding sequence is TGTGCCAGCAGCTTGGGGCGGGGGGGCACAGATACGCAGTATTTT.

This clone was detected once. The genes are TRBV7-9 and TRBJ2-7, with 10 bases fitting TRBD1. Germline V lookup: CDR1 SEHNR, CDR2 FQNEAQ (reference sequence). There are 14 residues in the CDR3. V lost 5 bases, J lost 2 bases, and 3 bases stayed unmatched. Written as DNA, the CDR3 is TGTGCCAGCAGCCCCGGGACAGGGGCCTACGAGCAGTACTTC. It encodes CASSPGTGAYEQYF.

V gene TRBV13 combines with J gene TRBJ1-2, with D possibly matching TRBD1 (5 bases). Germline V gives CDR1 PRHDT, CDR2 FYEKMQ (reference sequence). With 5 bases removed from V and 6 bases from J, the gap between germline ends came to 13 bases. CDR3 length: 13 amino acids. The CDR3 bases are TGTGCCAGCAGCCCCTGGGGGGTGGATGGCTACACCTTC. It translates to CASSPWGVDGYTF.

Only one count was recorded for this clone. This sequence joins TRBV6-4 and TRBJ2-3, with 11 nucleotides matching TRBD2. This CDR3 region has 16 residues. V lost 3 bases to trimming and J lost 5 bases; unmatched junction nucleotides: 7. Germline lookup yields CDR1 MRHNA and CDR2 SNTAGT. The CDR3 DNA follows: TGTGCCAGCAGTGAGCAAGGGACTAGCGGTAAAGATACGCAGTATTTT. This codes for CASSEQGTSGKDTQYF.

The chain combines TRBV11-2 with TRBJ2-7, with D possibly matching TRBD1 (5 bases). The CDR3 spans 15 residues. Per the germline V gene, CDR1 is SGHAT and CDR2 is FQNNGV. The ends were cut back, 1 base at V and 0 bases at J, with 10 bases in the middle. The CDR3 loop is CASSLGTGSSYEQYF. The CDR3 DNA reads TGTGCCAGCAGCTTAGGCACAGGCAGCTCCTACGAGCAGTACTTC.

V gene TRBV29-1 combines with J gene TRBJ2-5; a weak D match, TRBD1 (6 bases). CDR1 and CDR2 (germline): SQVTM, ANQGSEA. Trimming stripped 4 bases from V and 4 bases from J, with 7 bases between. CDR3 length: 11 residues. In DNA, the CDR3 is TGCAGCGTTGGGGGGCGAGAGACCCAGTACTTC. It encodes CSVGGRETQYF.

The table lists this clone with a count of one. This sequence joins TRBV7-9 and TRBJ1-4, with no clear D. Trimming shortened V by 5 bases and J by 3 bases, and 4 bases separated the two germline ends. Looked up from germline, CDR1 is SEHNR and CDR2 is FQNEAQ (reference sequence). The CDR3 consists of 12 residues. CDR3 sequence reads: CASSPSNEKLFF. DNA for the CDR3: TGTGCCAGCAGCCCTTCTAATGAAAAACTGTTTTTT.

The chain links TRBV28 to TRBJ2-2, with 7 bases that match TRBD1. The CDR3 is 15 residues long. The germline gives CDR1 MDHEN, CDR2 SYDVKM. V lost 7 bases to trimming and J lost 0 bases; unmatched junction nucleotides: 5. Here the CDR3 reads CASTAQGANTGELFF. CDR3 nucleotide sequence: TGTGCCAGCACCGCCCAGGGGGCGAACACCGGGGAGCTGTTTTTT.

The V and J genes are TRBV5-6 and TRBJ2-1; D not certain. The CDR3 spans 13 residues. Trimming removed 0 bases from V and 6 bases from J, with 7 bases in between. Germline V gene data show CDR1 as SGHDT and CDR2 as YYEEEE. The CDR3 nucleotides are TGTGCCAGCAGCTTGGGAGCTCCCAATGAGCAGTTCTTC. This codes for CASSLGAPNEQFF.

As DNA, the CDR3 is TGCAGCGCCACCGGAGCCTTTACGGGGGACAGGGGGAGCACTGAAGCTTTCTTT. This sequence encodes CSATGAFTGDRGSTEAFF. The chain joins TRBV29-1 to TRBJ1-1, with 11 bases identical to TRBD1. The germline CDR1 and CDR2 sequences are SQVTM and ANQGSEA. V was pared by 7 bases and J by 4 bases, with 20 bases of the junction left unmatched. This CDR3 has 18 residues.

The count of this clone is one. The rearrangement uses TRBV14 and TRBJ2-2; D is perhaps TRBD1 (6 bases). This CDR3 comprises 18 residues. Trimming left V 4 bases short and J 0 bases short, with 18 bases between. The V gene's germline CDR1 is SGHDN and CDR2 FVKESK. The CDR3 bases are TGTGCCAGCAGCCCCCGGGACATACTCAGTTCGAACACCGGGGAGCTGTTTTTT. Its translation: CASSPRDILSSNTGELFF.

The chain joins TRBV7-2 to TRBJ2-1, with TRBD1 matching 8 bases. V trimming: 4 bases; J trimming: 9 bases; junction bases outside the gene matches: 8. Germline-derived CDR1 and CDR2 are SGHTA and FQGNSA. The CDR3 has 14 amino acids. The CDR3 sequence is CASSSGQGRAEQFF. The CDR3 nucleotides are TGTGCCAGCAGCTCTGGACAGGGCCGGGCTGAGCAGTTCTTC.

The chain links TRBV19 to TRBJ2-2, with TRBD2 identical over 11 bases. J was trimmed by 7 bases and V by 6 bases; bases with no gene match: 10. Germline CDR1 is LNHDA and CDR2 is SQIVND (reference sequence). This CDR3 region has 16 residues. The CDR3 nucleotides are TGTGCCAGTAGGGGTAGCGGGGGGGCCGGTAGCGGGGAGCTGTTTTTT. Amino acids: CASRGSGGAGSGELFF. Full variable domain (missing parts from reference TRBV19 and TRBJ2-2): DGGITQSPKYLFRKEGQNVTLSCEQNLNHDAMYWYRQDPGQGLRLIYYSQIVNDFQKGDIAEGYSVSREKKESFPLTVTSAQKNPTAFYLCASRGSGGAGSGELFFGEGSRLTVL.

This chain uses TRBV4-3 with TRBJ1-3; 8 positions match TRBD1. V shed 3 bases, J shed 3 bases, and the junction held 7 bases outside the gene matches. This CDR3 comprises 16 residues. The germline V gene has CDR1 LGHNA and CDR2 YSLEER. CDR3 amino acids: CASSQEIRGHGNTIYF. CDR3 nucleotides: TGCGCCAGCAGCCAGGAAATCAGGGGGCATGGAAACACCATATATTTT.

The chain joins TRBV18 to TRBJ1-2; D may be TRBD1 (5 bases). The CDR3 sequence is 12 residues long. CDR1 and CDR2 from the germline V gene are KGHSH and LQKENI. The V end was cut by 10 bases, the J end by 6 bases, with 15 bases between. For the CDR3, the DNA is TGTGCCACTCAGGGAGGGGAGAATGGCTACACCTTC. This translates into CATQGGENGYTF.

The chain combines TRBV7-3 with TRBJ2-3; a possible D gene is TRBD2 (6 bases). V gave up 5 bases and J gave up 2 bases, with 20 bases separating them. This CDR3 spans 17 amino acids. The germline V gene encodes CDR1 SGHTA and CDR2 FQGTGA. CDR3 residues: CASSRHTPGTHTDTQYF. As DNA, the CDR3 is TGTGCCAGCAGCCGACACACGCCCGGGACTCACACAGATACGCAGTATTTT.

The gene calls are TRBV5-6 and TRBJ1-4, with TRBD1 as a possible D gene (6 bases). V was cut by 3 bases and J by 1 base, with 10 bases left in between. CDR3 length: 15 residues. Germline CDR1 reads SGHDT; CDR2 reads YYEEEE. The CDR3 DNA reads as TGTGCCAGCAGCTCACAGGGTAAAACTAATGAAAAACTGTTTTTT. This codes for CASSSQGKTNEKLFF.

The gene calls are TRBV9 and TRBJ1-2, with D tentatively TRBD1 (6 bases). Trimming took off 3 bases at V and 5 bases at J, with 8 bases between the two ends. The length of the CDR3 is 12 residues. Germline CDR1 SGDLS, CDR2 YYNGEE. The CDR3 coding sequence is TGTGCCAGCAGCGACAGGGCGTATGGCTACACCTTC. Protein product: CASSDRAYGYTF. Filled out from reference TRBV9 and TRBJ1-2, the complete variable domain reads DSGVTQTPKHLITATGQRVTLRCSPRSGDLSVYWYQQSLDQGLQFLIQYYNGEERAKGNILERFSAQQFPDLHSELNLSSLELGDSALYFCASSDRAYGYTFGSGTRLTVV.

The rearrangement links TRBV18 to TRBJ1-1; 8 bases match TRBD1. Germline V CDR1 and CDR2: KGHSH, LQKENI. This CDR3 is built from 14 residues. The trim removed 3 bases at V and 4 bases at J, leaving 4 bases unmatched. CDR3 nucleotide sequence: TGTGCCAGCTCACCCAGGGGGCCGGGCACTGAAGCTTTCTTT. Translated, it gives CASSPRGPGTEAFF.